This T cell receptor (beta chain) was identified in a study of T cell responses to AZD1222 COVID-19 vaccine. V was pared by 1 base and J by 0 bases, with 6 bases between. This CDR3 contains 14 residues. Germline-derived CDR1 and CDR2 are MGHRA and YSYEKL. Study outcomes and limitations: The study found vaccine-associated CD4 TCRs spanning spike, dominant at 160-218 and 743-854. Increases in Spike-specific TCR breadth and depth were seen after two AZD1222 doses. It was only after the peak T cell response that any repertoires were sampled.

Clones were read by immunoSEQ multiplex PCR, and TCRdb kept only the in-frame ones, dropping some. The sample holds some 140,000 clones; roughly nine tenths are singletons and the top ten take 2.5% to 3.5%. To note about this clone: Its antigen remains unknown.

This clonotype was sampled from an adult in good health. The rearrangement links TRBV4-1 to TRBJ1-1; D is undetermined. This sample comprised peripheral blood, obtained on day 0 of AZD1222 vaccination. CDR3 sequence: CASSQGHMNTEAFF. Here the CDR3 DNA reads TGCGCCAGCAGCCAAGGACACATGAACACTGAAGCTTTCTTT.